The clone carrying this T cell receptor (beta chain) was counted once. No antigen is known for it. The sample comes from a study of T cell responses to AZD1222 COVID-19 vaccine. Study findings and constraints: Clonal diversity was possibly underestimated, and white British individuals and females predominated among donors.

V shed 2 bases and J shed 1 base, with 8 bases lying between them. Germline V CDR1 and CDR2: SGHAT, FQNNGV. The CDR3 loop spans 14 amino acids. Profiled with immunoSEQ multiplex PCR; TCRdb holds only in-frame clones, not every one. The repertoire holds some 150,000 clones, with about nine tenths as singletons. Material: peripheral blood, obtained on day 0 of AZD1222 vaccination. The sequence was obtained from an adult in good health. The V gene is TRBV11-2, the J gene TRBJ1-1; D not resolved. CDR3 in amino acids: CASSLIVRNTEAFF. CDR3 nucleotides: TGTGCCAGCAGCTTAATCGTGCGGAACACTGAAGCTTTCTTT.